Below, 7 T cell receptor beta chains from the same sample are listed, as sequenced in a study of beta chain features in type 1 diabetes. Reverse transcribing all isolated RNA meant expressed TCRB transcripts were sequenced. TCRdb's copy holds only in-frame clones and misses some; the assay was immunoSEQ multiplex PCR. This table holds some 360,000 clones, roughly 21% found once. The sequenced sample was naive CD4+ T cells from blood. Receptors were obtained from a woman aged 18-29 years in good health.

In its sample, this clone was seen a few times. This chain connects TRBV10-3 to TRBJ1-6, with 7 bases aligning to TRBD1. Germline V CDR1 and CDR2: ENHRY, SYGVKD. The CDR3 runs to 13 residues. The V and J ends lost 7 bases and 9 bases, in that order; junction bases with no gene match: 6. For the CDR3, the DNA is TGTGCCATCAACGGGGCAGGGGGTTCACCCCTCCACTTT. This codes for CAINGAGGSPLHF.

This clone was counted between two and nine times. CDR3 bases: TGTGCCAGCTCGGGGTCGGGCGGCGAGCAGTACTTC. Translation gives CASSGSGGEQYF. The rearrangement links TRBV5-4 to TRBJ2-7, with a possible D match to TRBD2 (5 bases). The CDR3 extends over 12 amino acids. Germline values: CDR1 SGHNT, CDR2 YYREEE (reference sequence). With 7 bases removed from V and 6 bases from J, the gap between germline ends came to 14 bases. Full variable domain (rest looked up from reference TRBV5-4 and TRBJ2-7): ETGVTQSPTHLIKTRGQQVTLRCSSQSGHNTVSWYQQALGQGPQFIFQYYREEENGRGNFPPRFSGLQFPNYSSELNVNALELDDSALYLCASSGSGGEQYFGPGTRLTVT.

This clone was found a few times. V and J are TRBV18 and TRBJ1-5; the D gene is possibly TRBD1 (5 bases). Trimming removed 0 bases from V and 4 bases from J, with 13 bases in between. The CDR3 loop spans 16 amino acids. The V gene's germline CDR1 is KGHSH and CDR2 LQKENI. The CDR3 DNA is TGTGCCAGCTCACCACCGGGGCAGAGTGGAAATCAGCCCCAGCATTTT. Its protein is CASSPPGQSGNQPQHF.

The chain links TRBV1 to TRBJ2-5; no check of the table's D call, TRBD2, against the DNA was made. The DNA end favors TRBJ2-7, so the J call may be wrong. TRBV1 is a pseudogene. This CDR3 spans 15 amino acids. The chain's CDR3 is CTGDGVAGSPREQYF. The CDR3, as DNA: TGCACCGGGGATGGGGTAGCGGGCTCCCCTCGCGAGCAGTACTTC.

This clone was detected a few times. V is TRBV13 and J is TRBJ2-2; perhaps TRBD1 as D (5 bases). The CDR3 contains 14 residues. Germline CDR1 is PRHDT and CDR2 is FYEKMQ (reference sequence). The V end was cut by 6 bases, the J end by 6 bases, with 14 bases between. The CDR3: CASRPLLGPGELFF. DNA of the CDR3: TGTGCCAGCAGGCCCTTGTTGGGGCCCGGGGAGCTGTTTTTT.

This clone was observed once. V and J are TRBV2 and TRBJ1-1; TRBD1 matches 7 bases. The CDR3 loop spans 15 amino acids. Germline V CDR1 and CDR2: SNHLY, FYNNEI. Germline trimming cut 7 bases from V and 1 base from J; bases unmatched to any gene: 9. Here the CDR3 DNA reads TGTGCCAGCAAACGACAGGGACTCGGGAACACTGAAGCTTTCTTT. Protein sequence: CASKRQGLGNTEAFF.

The chain has TRBV5-1 and TRBJ2-4, with TRBD1 as a possible D gene (5 bases). Germline lookup yields CDR1 SGHRS and CDR2 YFSETQ. The CDR3 loop spans 14 amino acids. The germline V and J ends were trimmed by 4 bases and 9 bases, with 17 bases remaining between them. The CDR3 DNA follows: TGCGCCAGCAGCACAGGAGAGCCAAGCCCCATTCAGTACTTC. This gives the protein CASSTGEPSPIQYF.